The next 28 T cell receptor beta chains were all read from a single sample in a study of blood T cell repertoires in COVID-19. Here immunoSEQ multiplex PCR was the method, and the copy in TCRdb shows in-frame clones only, minus some. The table lists some 100,000 clones, roughly 90% of them singletons. Sequencing was performed on peripheral blood. Every receptor here comes from a human donor with active COVID-19. The donor label of this sample is uncertain.

The J gene is TRBJ2-6, the V gene TRBV7-3; 9 nucleotides agree with TRBD1. The CDR3 spans 19 residues. Germline lookup yields CDR1 SGHTA and CDR2 FQGTGA. Losses at the gene ends were 5 bases for V and 3 bases for J; bases not matched to a gene: 14. The CDR3 spells CASSGTGKGSEGGANVLTF. The CDR3 nucleotides are TGTGCCAGCAGCGGGACAGGGAAGGGCTCCGAGGGTGGGGCCAACGTCCTGACTTTC.

The rearrangement links TRBV5-4 to TRBJ2-7, with TRBD1 matching 10 bases. V trimming: 3 bases; J trimming: 6 bases; junction bases outside the gene matches: 6. CDR3 length equals 14 residues. Germline loops: CDR1 SGHNT, CDR2 YYREEE (reference sequence). CDR3 sequence: CASSWRDRGFEQYF. The CDR3 DNA reads as TGTGCCAGCAGCTGGCGGGACAGGGGATTCGAGCAGTACTTC.

This rearrangement joins TRBV3-1 (or the pseudogene TRBV3-2) to TRBJ2-7, with 12 positions matching TRBD2. V lost 4 bases to trimming and J lost 0 bases; unmatched junction nucleotides: 1. Germline V CDR1 and CDR2: LGHDT, YNNKEL (reference sequence). The CDR3 has 15 residues. This chain's CDR3 is CASSLTSGGSYEQYF. The CDR3, as DNA: TGTGCCAGCAGCCTGACTAGCGGGGGCTCCTACGAGCAGTACTTC.

The chain couples TRBV6-5 to TRBJ2-5; possible D gene TRBD1, 5 bases. Per germline, CDR1 MNHEY and CDR2 SVGAGI. CDR3 length: 14 amino acids. V was trimmed by 6 bases and J by 0 bases, leaving 11 bases between them. This chain's CDR3 is CASRSQGNQETQYF. The CDR3 DNA reads as TGTGCCAGCAGATCCCAGGGCAACCAAGAGACCCAGTACTTC.

V gene TRBV5-1 combines with J gene TRBJ1-2; tentatively, D is TRBD1 (5 bases). CDR3 size: 15 residues. Germline values: CDR1 SGHRS, CDR2 YFSETQ. The V end lost 0 bases, the J end lost 2 bases, and 11 bases lay between the germline ends. The CDR3 DNA follows: TGCGCCAGCAGCTTGGGCTCAGGGCTGAACTATGGCTACACCTTC. Protein sequence: CASSLGSGLNYGYTF.

This clone has only one observation. This chain joins TRBV4-1 and TRBJ2-2; maybe TRBD1 (6 bases). Germline V gene lookup returns CDR1 MGHRA and CDR2 YSYEKL. Trimming shortened V by 8 bases and J by 1 base, and 11 bases separated the two germline ends. This CDR3 comprises 14 residues. The CDR3 DNA reads TGCGCCAGCCGATGGACAGAGAACACCGGGGAGCTGTTTTTT. Translated: CASRWTENTGELFF.

CDR3 in DNA: TGCGCCAGCAGTCAAACCATGGAGTGCGGGGAAAACACTGAAGCTTTCTTT. Protein: CASSQTMECGENTEAFF. The chain joins TRBV23-1 to TRBJ1-1; no clear D gene. TRBV23-1 counts as an open reading frame of uncertain function. The germline V and J ends were trimmed by 2 bases and 2 bases, with 18 bases remaining between them. The CDR3 runs to 17 residues.

This clone was counted a few times. The CDR3 DNA sequence: TGTGCCAGCAGCCAAGAGATACAGAATTGGTCCTACGAGCAGTACTTC. Translated, it gives CASSQEIQNWSYEQYF. The V gene is TRBV4-2, the J gene TRBJ2-7; D is ambiguous. Germline V gene data show CDR1 as LGHNA and CDR2 as YNFKEQ. This CDR3 has 16 amino acids. Trimming removed 0 bases at V and 1 base at J, with 13 bases between.

The rearrangement joins TRBV28 to TRBJ2-3; tentative D call: TRBD2 (7 bases). The germline gives CDR1 MDHEN, CDR2 SYDVKM. The CDR3 covers 14 residues. With 6 bases removed from V and 2 bases from J, the gap between germline ends came to 12 bases. The DNA for the CDR3 is TGTGCCAGCAGCATCGGGGGGCACACAGATACGCAGTATTTT. Its translation: CASSIGGHTDTQYF.

J is TRBJ2-5 and V is TRBV5-1, with D possibly matching TRBD2 (6 bases). V was shortened by 7 bases and J by 2 bases, with 15 bases between the two germline ends. The CDR3 covers 14 residues. Looked up from germline, CDR1 is SGHRS and CDR2 is YFSETQ. The chain's CDR3 is CASGKKGLQETQYF. Here the CDR3 DNA reads TGCGCCAGCGGAAAGAAGGGACTTCAAGAGACCCAGTACTTC.

V and J are TRBV10-2 and TRBJ1-2; possible D gene TRBD1, 5 bases. The CDR3 has 14 amino acids. The ends were cut back, 2 bases at V and 4 bases at J, with 11 bases in the middle. Looked up from germline, CDR1 is WSHSY and CDR2 is SAAADI. The CDR3 is CASSEPIQGYGYTF. CDR3 coding DNA: TGCGCCAGCAGTGAGCCGATTCAGGGCTATGGCTACACCTTC.

The V and J genes are TRBV15 and TRBJ1-2; 7 nucleotides align to TRBD1. The germline V gene has CDR1 LNHNV and CDR2 YYDKDF (reference sequence). CDR3 length equals 15 residues. V shed 1 base, J shed 4 bases, and the junction held 6 bases outside the gene matches. CDR3 coding DNA: TGTGCCACCAGCAGAGGAACAGGGACAGCCTATGGCTACACCTTC. Translated: CATSRGTGTAYGYTF.

The CDR3 sequence: CATSRDSHPYTQYF. As DNA, the CDR3 is TGTGCCACCAGCAGGGACTCCCACCCGTATACGCAGTATTTT. The chain combines TRBV15 with TRBJ2-3; perhaps TRBD2 as D (5 bases). V was shortened by 3 bases and J by 7 bases, with 14 bases between the two germline ends. Germline V gene lookup returns CDR1 LNHNV and CDR2 YYDKDF (reference sequence). CDR3 length: 14 amino acids.

This clone came up once. The chain is built from TRBV10-3 and TRBJ1-2, with 9 bases lining up with TRBD1. The germline CDR1 and CDR2 sequences are ENHRY and SYGVKD. The CDR3 is 16 residues long. V shed 7 bases and J 2 bases; nucleotides not matched to a gene: 11. The CDR3, as DNA: TGTGCCATCACCAATGGGACAGGGCTCGTCAACTATGGCTACACCTTC. This encodes CAITNGTGLVNYGYTF.

In its sample, this clone was seen a few times. The rearrangement uses TRBV5-6 and TRBJ1-2, with D possibly being TRBD1 (5 bases). This CDR3 has 13 residues. The germline V gene has CDR1 SGHDT and CDR2 YYEEEE. With 3 bases removed from V and 10 bases from J, the gap between germline ends came to 16 bases. The CDR3 spells CASSSPGLFHYTF. As DNA, the CDR3 is TGTGCCAGCAGCTCGCCGGGACTTTTTCACTACACCTTC.

The chain uses TRBV10-3 and TRBJ1-2; perhaps TRBD1 as D (5 bases). CDR3 length: 12 amino acids. Per the germline V gene, CDR1 is ENHRY and CDR2 is SYGVKD. V was pared by 6 bases and J by 7 bases, with 12 bases between. Here the CDR3 DNA reads TGTGCCATCAGCGACAGCCGCAGTGGCTACACCTTC. Translation gives CAISDSRSGYTF.

V gene TRBV9 combines with J gene TRBJ1-6, with TRBD1 as a possible D gene (5 bases). CDR3 length equals 16 residues. The V gene's germline CDR1 is SGDLS and CDR2 YYNGEE. Between the trimmed V and J ends, which lost 0 bases and 6 bases, there was a span of 13 bases. CDR3 in DNA: TGTGCCAGCAGCGTAGCATCAGGGAATATTAATTCACCCCTCCACTTT. Its translation is CASSVASGNINSPLHF.

CDR3 loop: CASSLLEGPEAFF. The CDR3 DNA reads TGTGCCAGCAGCTTATTGGAGGGTCCTGAAGCTTTCTTT. The chain uses TRBV11-2 and TRBJ1-1; the D is unclear. Looked up from germline, CDR1 is SGHAT and CDR2 is FQNNGV. V lost 2 bases, J lost 6 bases, and 10 bases lay in between. The CDR3 extends over 13 amino acids.

The V and J genes are TRBV24-1 and TRBJ1-2, with D possibly matching TRBD1 (5 bases). The CDR3 covers 16 residues. V gave up 4 bases and J gave up 5 bases, with 19 bases separating them. Per germline, CDR1 KGHDR and CDR2 SFDVKD. The CDR3 sequence is CATSEPGRGGGYGYTF. Written as DNA, the CDR3 is TGTGCCACCAGTGAACCCGGGAGAGGTGGGGGATATGGCTACACCTTC.

The chain combines TRBV14 with TRBJ1-2, with TRBD1 matching over 9 bases. CDR3 length: 13 residues. Germline trimming cut 5 bases from V and 8 bases from J; bases unmatched to any gene: 6. The germline gives CDR1 SGHDN, CDR2 FVKESK. CDR3 sequence: CASSSGQGDGYTF. The CDR3 DNA is TGTGCCAGCAGCTCGGGACAGGGAGACGGCTACACCTTC.

In DNA form, the CDR3 reads TGTGCCAGCAGTGATCCGAGCGGGGTTCGGGTTACGCAGTATTTT. Translation gives CASSDPSGVRVTQYF. The J gene is TRBJ2-3, the V gene TRBV6-1; TRBD2 aligns across 7 bases. This CDR3 is built from 15 residues. Germline assignment: CDR1 MNHNS and CDR2 SASEGT. Trimming cost V 3 bases and J 8 bases; bases outside gene matches: 11.

This clone has just one count. V and J are TRBV6-2 or TRBV6-3 and TRBJ1-1; D is possibly TRBD1 (5 bases). CDR3 length: 16 amino acids. Trimming removed 5 bases at V and 0 bases at J, with 16 bases between. Germline V gives CDR1 MNHEY, CDR2 SVGEGT. The CDR3 DNA is TGTGCCAGCAGTGACCCGTCTGGGACTATGAACACTGAAGCTTTCTTT. Amino acid sequence: CASSDPSGTMNTEAFF.

The J gene is TRBJ2-3, the V gene TRBV3-1 (or the pseudogene TRBV3-2), with 9 bases that match TRBD2. Looked up from germline, CDR1 is LGHDT and CDR2 is YNNKEL (reference sequence). CDR3 size: 14 residues. V was pared by 6 bases and J by 2 bases, with 3 bases of the junction left unmatched. The CDR3 sequence is CASSLAGDTDTQYF. The CDR3, as DNA: TGTGCCAGCAGTTTAGCGGGGGACACAGATACGCAGTATTTT.

This chain joins TRBV29-1 and TRBJ2-7; 9 bases are shared with TRBD1. Germline trimming cut 7 bases from V and 3 bases from J; bases unmatched to any gene: 31. Germline assignment: CDR1 SQVTM and CDR2 ANQGSEA. This CDR3 is 21 amino acids long. The CDR3 DNA reads as TGCAGCGCTACATACCGGGACAGGGTCCACTTCTCCTCGGAATCCTTCTACGAGCAGTACTTC. Residues: CSATYRDRVHFSSESFYEQYF.

In DNA, the CDR3 is TGTGCCTGGAGGGACAACAGGGGACCCTACGAGCAGTACTTC. It specifies CAWRDNRGPYEQYF. The chain employs TRBV30 and TRBJ2-7, with TRBD1 matching over 7 bases. This CDR3 has 14 residues. V lost 3 bases, J lost 2 bases, and 7 bases stayed unmatched. In germline, CDR1 is GTSNPN, CDR2 SVGIG (reference sequence).

V and J are TRBV15 and TRBJ1-2; tentative D call: TRBD1 (6 bases). V shed 0 bases and J shed 6 bases, with 11 bases lying between them. Per germline, CDR1 LNHNV and CDR2 YYDKDF (reference sequence). The CDR3 covers 14 residues. The CDR3 is CATSRDLRGDGYTF. CDR3 DNA: TGTGCCACCAGCAGAGATCTCAGGGGAGATGGCTACACCTTC. The whole variable domain, remainder taken from reference TRBV15 and TRBJ1-2, is DAMVIQNPRYQVTQFGKPVTLSCSQTLNHNVMYWYQQKSSQAPKLLFHYYDKDFNNEADTPDNFQSRRPNTSFCFLDIRSPGLGDTAMYLCATSRDLRGDGYTFGSGTRLTVV.

The chain has TRBV7-9 and TRBJ2-7; D not certain. Germline loops: CDR1 SEHNR, CDR2 FQNEAQ (reference sequence). The length of the CDR3 is 13 residues. V lost 3 bases and J 1 base, leaving 7 bases between the germline ends. CDR3 coding DNA: TGTGCCAGCAGCTTGCAGGATTCCTACGAGCAGTACTTC. It specifies CASSLQDSYEQYF.

The gene calls are TRBV19 and TRBJ1-1, with 7 nucleotides matching TRBD1. This CDR3 is 17 amino acids long. Germline lookup yields CDR1 LNHDA and CDR2 SQIVND (reference sequence). V trimming: 7 bases; J trimming: 7 bases; junction bases outside the gene matches: 21. CDR3 in amino acids: CASMRTQGTPSSGEAFF. CDR3 bases: TGTGCCAGTATGAGGACACAGGGGACACCTTCAAGCGGTGAAGCTTTCTTT.